This T cell receptor beta chain was profiled in a study of cytomegalovirus exposure and HLA in healthy donors. CDR3 length: 14 amino acids. Germline CDR1 and CDR2: GTSNPN and SVGIG (reference sequence). The V end was cut by 1 base, the J end by 3 bases, with 12 bases between. Both 60 Vbeta primers and 13 Jbeta primers went into the PCR. Authors' processing steps: Roughly 11 million shared chains were among the about 80 million unique TCR beta chains that a later analysis counted. Assay used: immunoSEQ multiplex PCR; TCRdb lists only in-frame clones, some missing. V, J and clone size derive from that table, while D and trimming were established from the DNA sequence. The table has approximately 120,000 clones, under 85% seen once. Each of the donors was a healthy bone marrow donor.

This sequence was found in a woman between 40 and 55 years old in good health and CMV-seropositive. This chain uses TRBV30 with TRBJ1-1, with D possibly matching TRBD1 (6 bases). What was sequenced was PBMCs. As DNA, the CDR3 is TGTGCCTGGAGTGATTGGACAGAATACACTGAAGCTTTCTTT. Its translation: CAWSDWTEYTEAFF.